This T cell receptor (beta chain) came from a study of control samples from healthy donors and cancer patients (dated by TCRdb to between 2020 and 2021). At the junction V is shortened by 6 bases and J by 0 bases, with 21 bases in between. CDR1 and CDR2, looked up from the germline V gene, are SGHAT and FQNNGV. Taken from cysteine to valine, the CDR3 has 17 residues. Solely the CDR3 DNA is kept, with 51 bases framed from the first base. The receptor library was made with the immunoSEQ multiplex PCR assay. TCRdb provides this immuneACCESS table in a form limited to in-frame rearrangements. Some clones are lacking; in checked studies, under half of them reflect an unresolved V gene, and why the rest are absent is not known. This sample gives about 100,000 clones in total; roughly 84% of them show up just once. 15% to 20% of the sample is taken by the ten largest. This clone was observed a handful of times. The clone's antigen remains unknown. No quality values exist for individual bases; no much larger clone is one base distant.

Recombination connected TRBV11-2 to TRBJ2-7, with the D call perhaps TRBD1 or TRBD2, as 6 bases match in each case. Sequencing was carried out using blood. This clonotype originated in a woman in her 50s in good health. Here is the DNA: TGTGCCAGCAGTCAACACCCCTACGGGGGCAGCTCCTACGAGCAGTACGTC. This is translated as CASSQHPYGGSSYEQYV.